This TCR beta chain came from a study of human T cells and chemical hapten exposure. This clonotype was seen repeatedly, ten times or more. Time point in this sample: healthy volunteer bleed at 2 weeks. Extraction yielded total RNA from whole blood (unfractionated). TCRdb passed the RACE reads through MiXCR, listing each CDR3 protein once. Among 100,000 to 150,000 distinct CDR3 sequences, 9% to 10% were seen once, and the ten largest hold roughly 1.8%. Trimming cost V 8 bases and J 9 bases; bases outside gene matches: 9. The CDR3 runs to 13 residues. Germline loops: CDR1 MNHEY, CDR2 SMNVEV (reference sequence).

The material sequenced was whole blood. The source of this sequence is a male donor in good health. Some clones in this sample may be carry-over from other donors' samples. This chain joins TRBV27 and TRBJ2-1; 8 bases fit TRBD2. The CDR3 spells CASRTGTSSEQFF. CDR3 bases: TGTGCCAGCCGTACCGGGACTAGTAGTGAGCAGTTCTTC.